The entry that follows covers one T cell receptor (beta chain) sequence. The germline V and J ends were trimmed by 1 base and 1 base, with 18 bases remaining between them. The CDR3 extends over 18 amino acids. Germline V gives CDR1 SGHTA, CDR2 FQGNSA. The entry originates in a study of blood T cell repertoires in COVID-19. The overall study: Sites across the United States, Italy and Spain contributed samples from acute and convalescent COVID-19. The analysed material was cDNA or gDNA that came from T cells, B-cell-depleted T cells, or PBMCs.

TCRdb keeps only in-frame clones here, not all; method: immunoSEQ multiplex PCR. The sample includes some 260,000 clones, roughly 88% of them seen just once. The rearrangement uses TRBV7-2 and TRBJ2-3; D gene ambiguous. The sequenced sample consisted of peripheral blood. The source of this sequence is a woman in her 70s with COVID-19, enrolled during active disease. Here the CDR3 DNA reads TGTGCCAGCAGCTTAGAGCTTATGCCAGGCCTTCGCACAGATACGCAGTATTTT. The encoded protein is CASSLELMPGLRTDTQYF.